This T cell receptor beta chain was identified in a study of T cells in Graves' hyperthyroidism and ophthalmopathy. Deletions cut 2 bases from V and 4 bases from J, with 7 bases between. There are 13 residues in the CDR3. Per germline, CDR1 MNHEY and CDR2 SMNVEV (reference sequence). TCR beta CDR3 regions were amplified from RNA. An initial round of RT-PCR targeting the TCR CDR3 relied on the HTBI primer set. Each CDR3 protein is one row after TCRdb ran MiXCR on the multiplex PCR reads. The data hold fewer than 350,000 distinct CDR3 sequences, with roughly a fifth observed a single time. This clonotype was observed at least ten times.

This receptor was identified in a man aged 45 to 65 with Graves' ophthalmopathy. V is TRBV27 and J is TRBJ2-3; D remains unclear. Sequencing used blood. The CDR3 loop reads CASSLNPPDTQYF. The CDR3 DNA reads TGTGCCAGCAGTTTAAACCCCCCAGATACGCAGTATTTT.